The clone carrying this TCR beta chain came up once. This entry is derived from a study of T cell changes during pregnancy in multiple sclerosis. Libraries were prepared by immunoSEQ multiplex PCR; TCRdb keeps only in-frame clonotypes and omits some of them. Of around 29,000 clones listed, about 89% are singletons. Per the germline V gene, CDR1 is SGHTA and CDR2 is FQGNSA. The CDR3 length is 12 residues. Trimming removed 3 bases from V and 3 bases from J, with 2 bases in between. The sequence was collected from a female donor in good health, enrolled as a control in a pregnancy study. Source: CD4+ T cells from peripheral blood mononuclear cells, taken in the first trimester of pregnancy. The chain links TRBV7-2 to TRBJ2-2; D unresolved. This CDR3 is CASSFYTGELFF. CDR3 nucleotides: TGTGCCAGCAGCTTCTACACCGGGGAGCTGTTTTTT.